Presented here are 12 T cell receptor beta chains from one specimen sequenced in a study of identical twins (dated by TCRdb to the mid-2010s). The library was generated by 5' RACE. Instrument used: Illumina HiSeq 2000. Using fastp trimming at Q25 and MiXCR clonotype assembly, TCRdb reanalyzed the public sequencing data and kept in-frame beta chains. For every CDR3 protein sequence, its rows merge into one entry that carries the most common genes and DNA. Present in this sample are under 450,000 distinct CDR3 sequences, about 18% of which were seen just once. The ten largest clones represent roughly an eighth of the sample. Sequences were obtained from naive T cells sorted from blood. Sample cell subset or site, as interpreted from the label and publication: cells isolated with a human naive T-cell isolation kit. The receptor source for this set is a man aged 50-59 years in good health.

In its sample, this clonotype was seen many times. This chain uses TRBV29-1 with TRBJ2-7, with 8 bases fitting TRBD1. This CDR3 comprises 14 residues. Germline V lookup: CDR1 SQVTM, CDR2 ANQGSEA. The V segment lost 6 bases and the J segment 3 bases; nucleotides outside the gene matches: 10. CDR3 nucleotide sequence: TGCAGCGTCCGACGGGCAGGGGGCCTCTACGAGCAGTACTTC. Translated: CSVRRAGGLYEQYF.

Ten or more counts support this clonotype. The V gene is TRBV13, the J gene TRBJ1-2, with D perhaps matching TRBD1 (5 bases). Germline V CDR1 and CDR2: PRHDT, FYEKMQ (reference sequence). V was clipped by 3 bases and J by 4 bases, with 9 bases between them. The length of the CDR3 is 13 residues. As DNA, the CDR3 is TGTGCCAGCAGCTTGGCAGGGCTCTATGGCTACACCTTC. Translation gives CASSLAGLYGYTF.

This clonotype was found many times. The germline gene is not matched at one end of the junction; a read error may be the cause. This chain joins TRBV15 and TRBJ2-1; the D gene is possibly TRBD1 (5 bases). Germline-derived CDR1 and CDR2 are LNHNV and YYDKDF (reference sequence). The CDR3 runs to 13 residues. The CDR3 DNA sequence: TGTGCCACCAGCAGAGATTACAGGCGGTCGAGTGTCTTC. This gives the protein CATSRDYRRSSVF.

In its sample, this clonotype was seen many times. The chain has TRBV29-1 and TRBJ2-7; 7 nucleotides line up with TRBD1. CDR1 is SQVTM and CDR2 is ANQGSEA in the germline V gene. The CDR3 has 13 residues. The chain's CDR3 is CSISGQSSYEQYF. CDR3 bases: TGCAGTATTTCGGGACAGTCATCCTACGAGCAGTACTTC.

Many counts were recorded for this clonotype. The genes are TRBV20-1 and TRBJ2-7, with D perhaps matching TRBD1 (6 bases). CDR1 and CDR2 from the germline V gene are DFQATT and SNEGSKA (reference sequence). The CDR3 is 14 residues long. V was shortened by 3 bases and J by 2 bases, with 14 bases between the two germline ends. CDR3 sequence (DNA): TGCAGTGCTAGCCCAGGGGATTTCCCCTACGAGCAGTACTTC. Translating gives CSASPGDFPYEQYF.

This clonotype was recorded at least ten times. The gene calls are TRBV25-1 and TRBJ2-7; perhaps TRBD1 as D (6 bases). This CDR3 comprises 16 residues. The V end lost 1 base, the J end lost 0 bases, and 13 bases lay between the germline ends. Germline V gives CDR1 MGHDK, CDR2 SYGVNS. CDR3 in DNA: TGTGCCAGCAGTGAATTCCTTGGGGGCCACTCCTACGAGCAGTACTTC. Translation gives CASSEFLGGHSYEQYF.

This chain connects TRBV5-1 to TRBJ2-1; D ambiguous. This CDR3 has 13 residues. Deletions cut 4 bases from V and 7 bases from J, with 12 bases between. The germline gives CDR1 SGHRS, CDR2 YFSETQ. CDR3 protein: CASSPENPNEQFF. The CDR3 DNA follows: TGCGCCAGCAGCCCAGAAAACCCTAATGAGCAGTTCTTC.

V is TRBV4-3 and J is TRBJ2-1; D is uncertain. Germline assignment: CDR1 LGHNA and CDR2 YSLEER. This CDR3 region has 12 residues. Trimming took off 1 base at V and 7 bases at J, with 5 bases between the two ends. The CDR3 spells CASSQVGNEQFF. In DNA form, the CDR3 reads TGCGCCAGCAGCCAAGTCGGGAATGAGCAGTTCTTC.

This clonotype has just a few counts. The chain couples TRBV6-2 or TRBV6-3 to TRBJ2-1; the D is unclear. Germline CDR1 reads MNHEY; CDR2 reads SVGEGT. The V end lost 3 bases, the J end lost 3 bases, and 6 bases lay between the germline ends. CDR3 length: 13 amino acids. The CDR3 protein is CASSYRFYNEQFF. CDR3 nucleotides: TGTGCCAGCAGTTATCGGTTCTACAATGAGCAGTTCTTC.

The CDR3 DNA follows: TGTGCCACCAGCGGGACACGCAATCAGCCCCAGCATTTT. Translated: CATSGTRNQPQHF. The chain combines TRBV15 with TRBJ1-5; possible D gene TRBD1, 6 bases. Between the trimmed V and J ends, which lost 5 bases and 2 bases, there was a span of 7 bases. Germline-derived CDR1 and CDR2 are LNHNV and YYDKDF (reference sequence). The CDR3 is 13 residues long.

J is TRBJ2-5 and V is TRBV11-1; no reliable D call. The germline gives CDR1 SGHAT, CDR2 FQDESV (reference sequence). This CDR3 comprises 13 residues. With 4 bases removed from V and 3 bases from J, the gap between germline ends came to 9 bases. The CDR3 coding sequence is TGTGCCAGCAGCTCCCTACAGAAAGAGACCCAGTACTTC. It specifies CASSSLQKETQYF.

The chain carries TRBV9 and TRBJ2-1; no reliable D call. Germline loops: CDR1 SGDLS, CDR2 YYNGEE. This CDR3 region has 17 residues. The ends were cut back, 0 bases at V and 4 bases at J, with 17 bases in the middle. The CDR3 DNA is TGTGCCAGCAGCGTAGGCGGTGTGGCGGCAAAGTACAATGAGCAGTTCTTC. Protein sequence: CASSVGGVAAKYNEQFF.